Listed here are 14 T cell receptor beta chains from one sample, sequenced in a study of CD8 T cells in Susac syndrome. Random hexamers primed reverse transcription of about 0.45 to 1 ug RNA. TCRdb ran MiXCR on the immunoSEQ multiplex PCR reads and lists one entry per CDR3 protein. Counted here are some 130,000 distinct CDR3 sequences, just under 95% occurring once; the ten biggest clones make up roughly 0.2%. Sequenced sample: CD8+ T cells from PBMCs. Receptors originate from a human donor with Susac syndrome.

The chain links TRBV6-5 to TRBJ2-1; no clear D. V lost 8 bases, J lost 3 bases, and 11 bases lay in between. Looked up from germline, CDR1 is MNHEY and CDR2 is SVGAGI. The length of the CDR3 is 13 residues. In DNA, the CDR3 is TGTGCCAGCTTGAAGCTCGGCTACAATGAGCAGTTCTTC. Its translation: CASLKLGYNEQFF.

The chain employs TRBV4-1 and TRBJ1-1; 8 positions agree with TRBD1. The CDR3 length is 15 residues. Germline lookup yields CDR1 MGHRA and CDR2 YSYEKL. Trimming at V came to 7 bases and at J to 1 base, leaving 8 bases not matched to a gene. The CDR3 nucleotides read TGCGCCAGCACACAATTAGGGACAGGGAACACTGAAGCTTTCTTT. It is translated as CASTQLGTGNTEAFF.

The gene calls are TRBV13 and TRBJ2-1; 10 bases match TRBD2. The trim removed 5 bases at V and 8 bases at J, leaving 15 bases unmatched. Germline CDR1 is PRHDT and CDR2 is FYEKMQ (reference sequence). The CDR3 is made up of 17 amino acids. CDR3 loop: CASSPGGQREGPDEQFF. The CDR3 DNA reads TGTGCCAGCAGCCCGGGCGGGCAGCGGGAGGGCCCGGATGAGCAGTTCTTC.

This chain uses TRBV12-3 or TRBV12-4 with TRBJ2-5; the match to TRBD1 covers 8 bases. The CDR3 is made up of 14 amino acids. V trimming: 6 bases; J trimming: 5 bases; junction bases outside the gene matches: 8. CDR3 protein: CASRRQGIGETQYF. DNA for the CDR3: TGTGCCAGCAGAAGACAGGGGATTGGGGAGACCCAGTACTTC.

This chain uses TRBV5-1 with TRBJ2-1; D might be TRBD2 (6 bases). Germline CDR1 reads SGHRS; CDR2 reads YFSETQ. This CDR3 contains 15 residues. Trimming removed 0 bases at V and 7 bases at J, with 14 bases between. CDR3 sequence reads: CASSLGTGEGNEQFF. The DNA for the CDR3 is TGCGCCAGCAGCTTGGGGACGGGAGAAGGGAATGAGCAGTTCTTC. The full variable domain, rest sourced from reference TRBV5-1 and TRBJ2-1, is KAGVTQTPRYLIKTRGQQVTLSCSPISGHRSVSWYQQTPGQGLQFLFEYFSETQRNKGNFPGRFSGRQFSNSRSEMNVSTLELGDSALYLCASSLGTGEGNEQFFGPGTRLTVL.

This chain links TRBV28 with TRBJ1-2; 9 nucleotides match TRBD1. V lost 4 bases, J lost 4 bases, and 7 bases stayed unmatched. This CDR3 comprises 15 residues. From germline, CDR1 is MDHEN and CDR2 SYDVKM. In nucleotides, the CDR3 is TGTGCCAGCAGTTCCGAACTACAGGGGGCCTATGGCTACACCTTC. Translated, it gives CASSSELQGAYGYTF.

The chain recombines TRBV6-5 with TRBJ2-2; 11 nucleotides line up with TRBD2. Germline CDR1 and CDR2: MNHEY and SVGAGI. Trimming cost V 5 bases and J 8 bases; bases outside gene matches: 4. The CDR3 totals 14 residues. CDR3 amino acids: CASSQTSGTGELFF. For the CDR3, the DNA is TGTGCCAGCAGTCAGACTAGCGGGACGGGGGAGCTGTTTTTT.

J is TRBJ1-2 and V is TRBV6-5, with D perhaps TRBD1 (5 bases). The V gene's germline CDR1 is MNHEY and CDR2 SVGAGI. Trimming cost V 6 bases and J 5 bases, with 7 bases left between them. This CDR3 spans 11 amino acids. Here the CDR3 reads CASRGDYGYTF. Written as DNA, the CDR3 is TGTGCCAGCAGGGGGGATTATGGCTACACCTTC.

The J gene is TRBJ1-5, the V gene TRBV9; a weak D match, TRBD1 (6 bases). There are 15 residues in the CDR3. V was clipped by 1 base and J by 2 bases, with 10 bases between them. Per germline, CDR1 SGDLS and CDR2 YYNGEE. The CDR3: CASSVNREGNQPQHF. The DNA of the CDR3 is TGTGCCAGCAGCGTAAACAGGGAGGGCAATCAGCCCCAGCATTTT.

The chain joins TRBV27 to TRBJ1-2; D gene ambiguous. The CDR3 sequence is 14 residues long. With 3 bases removed from V and 8 bases from J, the gap between germline ends came to 16 bases. CDR1 is MNHEY, CDR2 SMNVEV, per germline (reference sequence). The CDR3 DNA sequence: TGTGCCAGCAGTTTCAATCCCCCCGGGTTGGGCTACACCTTC. This codes for CASSFNPPGLGYTF.

CDR3 residues: CASSVNSPNEKLFF. The CDR3, as DNA: TGTGCCAGCAGCGTAAACAGCCCTAATGAAAAACTGTTTTTT. This chain links TRBV9 with TRBJ1-4; no reliable D call. With 1 base removed from V and 3 bases from J, the gap between germline ends came to 7 bases. CDR1 is SGDLS, CDR2 YYNGEE, per germline. The CDR3 extends over 14 amino acids. The variable domain in full, with the rest retrieved from reference TRBV9 and TRBJ1-4, is DSGVTQTPKHLITATGQRVTLRCSPRSGDLSVYWYQQSLDQGLQFLIQYYNGEERAKGNILERFSAQQFPDLHSELNLSSLELGDSALYFCASSVNSPNEKLFFGSGTQLSVL.

The chain carries TRBV6-2 or TRBV6-3 and TRBJ2-7, with D perhaps matching TRBD1 or TRBD2 (5 bases each). Germline V lookup: CDR1 MNHEY, CDR2 SVGEGT. Trimming left V 2 bases short and J 0 bases short, with 14 bases between. The CDR3 runs 16 residues. CDR3 bases: TGTGCCAGCAGTTACGTCGGGACGGGGCCCTCCTACGAGCAGTACTTC. Translated, it gives CASSYVGTGPSYEQYF.

This chain links TRBV20-1 with TRBJ2-7; D unclear. Germline V gives CDR1 DFQATT, CDR2 SNEGSKA (reference sequence). With 7 bases removed from V and 6 bases from J, the gap between germline ends came to 4 bases. The CDR3 is 8 residues long. The CDR3 DNA is TGCAGTGTGGGCGAGCAGTACTTC. This translates into CSVGEQYF.

Here the CDR3 reads CSVAGGLSYEQYF. The CDR3 DNA reads as TGCAGCGTTGCTGGGGGCCTTTCCTACGAGCAGTACTTC. The J gene is TRBJ2-7, the V gene TRBV29-1; D is perhaps TRBD1 (6 bases). The CDR3 has 13 amino acids. Germline V CDR1 and CDR2: SQVTM, ANQGSEA. Trimming left V 4 bases short and J 1 base short, with 11 bases between.